This is a list of T cell receptor beta chains from one sample in a study of human T cells and chemical hapten exposure. TCRdb re-called the RACE reads with MiXCR, one entry per CDR3 protein. The sample records approximately 120,000 distinct CDR3 sequences, about a tenth being singletons. The sequencing used whole blood, collected in connection with sensitization to the hapten diphenylcyclopropenone (DPC). The receptors stem from a woman between 40 and 50 years old with alopecia areata. Some clones in this sample may be carry-over from other donors' samples. CDR3s include the opening cysteine and the closing phenylalanine or tryptophan. The D gene is left open where the match is weak. Clone size is stated in some rows and not others, as once, few, many or a class when expanded.

TRBD2	.	TRBV6-5	TRBJ2-7	CASSYGAGGPYEQYF	TGTGCCAGCAGTTACGGAGCGGGGGGCCCCTACGAGCAGTACTTC
.	many	TRBV7-2	TRBJ2-6	CASSAHSGANVLTF	TGTGCCAGCAGCGCCCACTCTGGGGCCAACGTCCTGACTTTC
.	.	TRBV9	TRBJ1-2	CASSVEGGAFYGYTF	TGTGCCAGCAGCGTAGAAGGGGGGGCCTTCTATGGCTACACCTTC
.	many	TRBV6-2/TRBV6-3	TRBJ2-1	CASSYRRREQFF	TGTGCCAGCAGTTACCGCCGCCGAGAGCAGTTCTTC
.	few	TRBV10-3	TRBJ1-2	CAISSGTGGVWGYTF	TGTGCCATCAGCTCCGGGACCGGAGGAGTCTGGGGCTACACCTTC
TRBD2	.	TRBV6-6	TRBJ2-1	CASSRGTSGEGEQFF	TGTGCCAGCAGTCGAGGGACTAGCGGGGAAGGTGAGCAGTTCTTC
.	.	TRBV23-1	TRBJ1-4	CASSQLDILLEKLFF	TGCGCCAGCAGTCAACTGGACATCCTGCTAGAAAAACTGTTTTTT
.	many	TRBV12-3/TRBV12-4	TRBJ1-2	CASSSVGGYTF	TGTGCCAGCAGTTCCGTCGGGGGCTACACCTTC
TRBD2	many	TRBV4-1	TRBJ2-7	CASSQVVSGGIQQYF	TGCGCCAGCAGCCAAGTAGTCAGCGGGGGTATCCAGCAGTACTTC
TRBD1	few	TRBV10-2	TRBJ1-6	CASTPGQSNSPLHF	TGCGCCAGCACCCCGGGACAGTCAAATTCACCCCTCCACTTT
TRBD1	many	TRBV30	TRBJ1-3	CAWRKLGTGVNTIYF	TGTGCCTGGAGGAAACTCGGGACAGGGGTAAACACCATATATTTT